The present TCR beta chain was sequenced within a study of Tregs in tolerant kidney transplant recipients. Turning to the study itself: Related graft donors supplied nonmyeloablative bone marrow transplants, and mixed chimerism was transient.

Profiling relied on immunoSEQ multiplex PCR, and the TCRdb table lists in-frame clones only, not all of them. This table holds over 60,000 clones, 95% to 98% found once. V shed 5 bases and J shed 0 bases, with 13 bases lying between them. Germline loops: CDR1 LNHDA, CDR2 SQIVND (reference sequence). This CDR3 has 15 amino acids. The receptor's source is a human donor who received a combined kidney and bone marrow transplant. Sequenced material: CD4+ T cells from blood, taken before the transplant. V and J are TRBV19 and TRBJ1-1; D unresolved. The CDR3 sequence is CASSLWSVLNTEAFF. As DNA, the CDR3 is TGTGCCAGTAGTCTATGGAGTGTTTTGAACACTGAAGCTTTCTTT.